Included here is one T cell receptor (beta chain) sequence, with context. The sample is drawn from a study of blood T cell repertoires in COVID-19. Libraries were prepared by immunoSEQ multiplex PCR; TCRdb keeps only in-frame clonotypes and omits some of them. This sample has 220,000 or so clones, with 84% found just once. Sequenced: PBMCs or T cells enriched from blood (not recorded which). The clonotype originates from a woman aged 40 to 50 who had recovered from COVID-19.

This CDR3 reads CASSQRYRDQETQYF. CDR3 coding DNA: TGCGCCAGCAGCCAACGCTACAGGGACCAAGAGACCCAGTACTTC. The chain couples TRBV4-3 to TRBJ2-5; TRBD1 might be the D (6 bases). The CDR3 length is 15 residues. CDR1 and CDR2 from the germline V gene are LGHNA and YSLEER. V lost 2 bases and J 0 bases, leaving 10 bases between the germline ends.